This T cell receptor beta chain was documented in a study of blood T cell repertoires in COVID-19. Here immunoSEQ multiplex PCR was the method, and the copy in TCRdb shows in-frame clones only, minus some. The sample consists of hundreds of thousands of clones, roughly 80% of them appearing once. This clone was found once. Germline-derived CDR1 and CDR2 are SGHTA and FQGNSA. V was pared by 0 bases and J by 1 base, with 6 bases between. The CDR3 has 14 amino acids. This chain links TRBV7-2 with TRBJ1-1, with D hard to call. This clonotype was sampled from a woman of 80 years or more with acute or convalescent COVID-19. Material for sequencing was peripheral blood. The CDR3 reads CASSLALGNTEAFF. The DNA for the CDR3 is TGTGCCAGCAGCTTAGCGCTCGGGAACACTGAAGCTTTCTTT.